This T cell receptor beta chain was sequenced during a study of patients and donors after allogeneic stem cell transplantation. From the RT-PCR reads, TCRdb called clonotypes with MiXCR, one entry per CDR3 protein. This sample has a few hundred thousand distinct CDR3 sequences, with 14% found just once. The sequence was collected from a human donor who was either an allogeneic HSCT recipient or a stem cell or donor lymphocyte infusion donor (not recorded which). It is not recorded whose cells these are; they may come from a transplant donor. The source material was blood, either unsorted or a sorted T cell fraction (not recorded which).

CDR3 coding DNA: TGTGCCAGCACCTCCGGGGAGGGGAGGGAGCAGTACTTC. Translating it yields CASTSGEGREQYF. V usage is TRBV2 and J usage is TRBJ2-7, with TRBD2 identical over 7 bases. V gave up 7 bases and J gave up 7 bases; unmatched junction bases: 10. This CDR3 comprises 13 residues. Germline CDR1 is SNHLY and CDR2 is FYNNEI.